The next 9 T cell receptor beta chains were all read from a single sample in a study of human T cells and chemical hapten exposure. Treatment defined: therapeutic diphenylcyclopropenone sensitization with weekly scalp DPC. The library gave individual cDNA molecules unique molecular identifiers. TCRdb re-derived calls from the reads in MiXCR, one entry per CDR3 protein. Of roughly 700 distinct CDR3 sequences in the sample, approximately 74% were seen once. This specimen consisted of whole blood, obtained before DPC sensitization or 2, 6, or about 24 weeks after (not recorded which). These receptors were taken from an adult with alopecia areata. Some clones in this sample may be carry-over from other donors' samples. This table probably holds off-target reads from a library built for another chain.

V usage is TRBV6-4 and J usage is TRBJ2-3; TRBD1 is a possible D gene (6 bases). V gave up 3 bases and J gave up 2 bases, with 12 bases separating them. The CDR3 runs to 15 residues. CDR1 is MRHNA, CDR2 SNTAGT, per germline. CDR3 loop: CASSEQGETTDTQYF. The CDR3 DNA is TGTGCCAGCAGTGAACAGGGCGAAACCACAGATACGCAGTATTTT.

The CDR3 coding sequence is TGTGCCAGCAGTTCAACCCTGGGGCTGGGGGACAGGGAGAATGGCTACACCTTC. Translation gives CASSSTLGLGDRENGYTF. The J gene is TRBJ1-2, the V gene TRBV11-2; 9 positions agree with TRBD1. This CDR3 is 18 amino acids long. The V segment lost 6 bases and the J segment 6 bases; nucleotides outside the gene matches: 20. CDR1 and CDR2 (germline): SGHAT, FQNNGV.

This clonotype was observed once. The V call is TRBV29-1, the J call TRBJ2-7, with D possibly being TRBD2 (6 bases). The germline V and J ends were trimmed by 6 bases and 0 bases, with 6 bases remaining between them. Germline CDR1 is SQVTM and CDR2 is ANQGSEA. The CDR3 runs 11 residues. CDR3 sequence (DNA): TGCAGCGTCGGGAGCTCCTACGAGCAGTACTTC. Its translation: CSVGSSYEQYF.

The chain links TRBV6-4 to TRBJ2-1, with TRBD1 as a possible D gene (7 bases). The germline V gene has CDR1 MRHNA and CDR2 SNTAGT. Trimming pared 2 bases from V and 5 bases from J, leaving 13 bases between. The CDR3 spans 15 residues. DNA of the CDR3: TGTGCCAGCAGTGACGGAGGGGGCGAACACAATGAGCAGTTCTTC. Amino acid sequence: CASSDGGGEHNEQFF.

A few counts support this clonotype. The chain joins TRBV7-8 to TRBJ2-1; D uncertain. The germline V and J ends were trimmed by 5 bases and 0 bases, with 14 bases remaining between them. From germline, CDR1 is SGHVS and CDR2 FQNEAQ. This CDR3 spans 16 amino acids. CDR3 nucleotides: TGTGCCAGCAGCCCGACCATAGTGAGCTCCTACAATGAGCAGTTCTTC. Translating gives CASSPTIVSSYNEQFF.

The rearrangement joins TRBV11-2 to TRBJ2-5, with unresolved D. This CDR3 is 16 amino acids long. V lost 1 base, J lost 5 bases, and 17 bases lay in between. Germline V gene lookup returns CDR1 SGHAT and CDR2 FQNNGV. As DNA, the CDR3 is TGTGCCAGCAGCTTAGTTTCTGGCAGGTCCGTCGAGACCCAGTACTTC. It yields the protein CASSLVSGRSVETQYF.

CDR3: CASSLGRAPTDTQYF. In DNA, the CDR3 is TGTGCCAGCAGCTTAGGTAGGGCGCCCACAGATACGCAGTATTTT. The chain carries TRBV7-9 and TRBJ2-3; D gene unclear. Trimming pared 1 base from V and 2 bases from J, leaving 10 bases between. CDR1 SEHNR and CDR2 FQNEAQ come from the germline V gene (reference sequence). There are 15 residues in the CDR3.

The rearrangement uses TRBV24-1 and TRBJ2-6, with 11 bases identical to TRBD1. This CDR3 is 18 amino acids long. Germline V gene sequence: CDR1 KGHDR, CDR2 SFDVKD. The V and J ends lost 4 bases and 2 bases, in that order; junction bases with no gene match: 6. The CDR3 region is CATSERPGQGAGANVLTF. The DNA of the CDR3 is TGTGCCACCAGTGAACGACCGGGACAGGGGGCTGGGGCCAACGTCCTGACTTTC.

The rearrangement uses TRBV25-1 and TRBJ2-7; D is possibly TRBD1 (6 bases). V lost 3 bases and J lost 1, with 10 bases in between. The CDR3 loop spans 14 amino acids. Germline assignment: CDR1 MGHDK and CDR2 SYGVNS. Written as DNA, the CDR3 is TGTGCCAGCAGTGACTGGGACAATTCCTACGAGCAGTACTTC. It translates to CASSDWDNSYEQYF.